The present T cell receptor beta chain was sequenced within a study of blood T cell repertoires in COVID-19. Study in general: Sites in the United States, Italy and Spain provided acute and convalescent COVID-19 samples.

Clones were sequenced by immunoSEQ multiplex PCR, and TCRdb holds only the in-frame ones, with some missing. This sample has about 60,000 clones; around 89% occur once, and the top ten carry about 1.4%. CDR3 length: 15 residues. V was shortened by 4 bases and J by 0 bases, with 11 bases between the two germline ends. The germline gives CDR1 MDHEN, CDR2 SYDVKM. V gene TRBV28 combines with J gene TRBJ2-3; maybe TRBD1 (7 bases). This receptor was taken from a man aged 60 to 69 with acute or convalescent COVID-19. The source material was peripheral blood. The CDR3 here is CASSSTGTSTDTQYF. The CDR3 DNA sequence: TGTGCCAGCAGTTCGACAGGGACTAGCACAGATACGCAGTATTTT.